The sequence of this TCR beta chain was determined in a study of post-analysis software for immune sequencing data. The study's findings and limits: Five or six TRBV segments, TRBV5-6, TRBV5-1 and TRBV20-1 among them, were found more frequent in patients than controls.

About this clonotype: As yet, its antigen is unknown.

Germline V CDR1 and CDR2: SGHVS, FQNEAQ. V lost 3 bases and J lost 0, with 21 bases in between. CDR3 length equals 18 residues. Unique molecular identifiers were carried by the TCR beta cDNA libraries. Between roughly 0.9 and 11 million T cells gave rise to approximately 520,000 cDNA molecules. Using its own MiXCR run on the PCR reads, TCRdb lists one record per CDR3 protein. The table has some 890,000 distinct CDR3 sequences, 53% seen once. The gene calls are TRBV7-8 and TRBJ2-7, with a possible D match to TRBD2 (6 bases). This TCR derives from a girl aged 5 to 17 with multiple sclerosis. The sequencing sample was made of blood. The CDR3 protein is CASSFGGSGRSSSYEQYF. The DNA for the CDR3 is TGTGCCAGCAGCTTTGGGGGGTCGGGACGGTCTAGCTCCTACGAGCAGTACTTC.